Below are 29 T cell receptor beta chains sequenced from a single sample in a study of T-cell memory formation after mild COVID-19 (dated by TCRdb to 2020 to 2022). Libraries were prepared through 5' RACE. The data were produced on an Illumina NovaSeq 6000. TCRdb cleaned the public reads at Q25 with fastp, built clones with MiXCR and kept in-frame beta chains. Rows are unified per CDR3 protein, each entry keeping the most common DNA and genes. Across this sample there are about 180,000 distinct CDR3 sequences, with about 18% seen only once. The ten largest clones represent roughly 3.7% of the sample. Specimen: PBMCs or a T cell subset sorted from them (not recorded which). All receptors derive from a man in his late teens or twenties who had mild COVID-19 (a few samples of this study predate the infection). The sample titles of this study are shuffled in the database, so cell type and time point are left out; the donor was told from shared clones.

This clonotype was detected only a few times. J is TRBJ2-2 and V is TRBV5-1; TRBD2 aligns across 11 bases. Trimming took 6 bases from V and 4 from J; bases not matched to a gene: 8. This CDR3 is built from 16 residues. CDR1 is SGHRS, CDR2 YFSETQ, per germline. The CDR3 sequence is CASTFSGGAGTGELFF. CDR3 DNA: TGCGCCAGCACCTTTAGCGGGGGGGCCGGCACCGGGGAGCTGTTTTTT. Looking up the rest from reference TRBV5-1 and TRBJ2-2 gives the full variable domain: KAGVTQTPRYLIKTRGQQVTLSCSPISGHRSVSWYQQTPGQGLQFLFEYFSETQRNKGNFPGRFSGRQFSNSRSEMNVSTLELGDSALYLCASTFSGGAGTGELFFGEGSRLTVL.

This chain connects TRBV15 to TRBJ2-7; 9 nucleotides agree with TRBD1. The CDR3 loop spans 15 amino acids. The V gene's germline CDR1 is LNHNV and CDR2 YYDKDF (reference sequence). The trim removed 3 bases at V and 2 bases at J, leaving 5 bases unmatched. The CDR3 DNA reads TGTGCCACCAGCAGGGGACAGGGTCCTCCCTACGAGCAGTACTTC. This translates into CATSRGQGPPYEQYF.

This clonotype was detected only a few times. The chain links TRBV7-2 to TRBJ2-3; TRBD2 matches 10 bases. This CDR3 region has 15 residues. From germline, CDR1 is SGHTA and CDR2 FQGNSA. V gave up 4 bases and J gave up 2 bases; unmatched junction bases: 3. The CDR3, as DNA: TGTGCCAGCAGCTATAGCGGGGGGAACACAGATACGCAGTATTTT. This encodes CASSYSGGNTDTQYF.

This clonotype was seen more than once but under ten times. This chain links TRBV20-1 with TRBJ2-7, with 8 bases that match TRBD1. V trimming: 3 bases; J trimming: 2 bases; junction bases outside the gene matches: 9. The CDR3 runs to 15 residues. Per germline, CDR1 DFQATT and CDR2 SNEGSKA (reference sequence). The CDR3 is CSASPGQGDPYEQYF. In DNA form, the CDR3 reads TGCAGTGCTAGCCCCGGACAGGGAGATCCCTACGAGCAGTACTTC.

The table lists this clonotype with a few counts. The rearrangement joins TRBV3-1 to TRBJ1-4; D is undetermined. This CDR3 has 15 residues. In germline, CDR1 is LGHDT, CDR2 YNNKEL (reference sequence). V was pared by 1 base and J by 11 bases, with 17 bases between. The CDR3 region has the DNA TGTGCCAGCAGCCAAGGAGGCCAAGGAGGGCGGAAACTGTTTTTT. This gives the protein CASSQGGQGGRKLFF.

J is TRBJ1-1 and V is TRBV10-1; no clear D. Germline CDR1 and CDR2: WNHNN and SYGVQD (reference sequence). V was shortened by 2 bases and J by 1 base, with 11 bases between the two germline ends. The CDR3 is 15 amino acids. The DNA for the CDR3 is TGCGCCAGCAGTGAGGCCGGGGAAGGGAACACTGAAGCTTTCTTT. Its protein is CASSEAGEGNTEAFF.

Note on this clonotype: Mismatch with germline at one junction end may stem from a read error. V and J are TRBV3-1 and TRBJ1-2, with 7 bases matching TRBD1. From germline, CDR1 is LGHDT and CDR2 YNNKEL (reference sequence). The CDR3 has 14 amino acids. The CDR3 DNA follows: TGTGACAGCAGCCCGGACAGGAAAAACTATGGCTACACCTTC. Residues: CDSSPDRKNYGYTF.

This clonotype was observed a handful of times. This chain uses TRBV14 with TRBJ1-6; D remains unclear. The V end lost 4 bases, the J end lost 4 bases, and 8 bases lay between the germline ends. This CDR3 is built from 14 residues. Germline CDR1 and CDR2: SGHDN and FVKESK. Here the CDR3 DNA reads TGTGCCAGCAGCCCGGGGAGATATAATTCACCCCTCCACTTT. It yields the protein CASSPGRYNSPLHF.

The count of this clonotype is one. The chain has TRBV28 and TRBJ2-4; D tentatively fits TRBD1 or TRBD2 (5 bases each). Germline V gene lookup returns CDR1 MDHEN and CDR2 SYDVKM. The germline V and J ends were trimmed by 5 bases and 9 bases, with 14 bases remaining between them. The CDR3 is 13 residues long. The CDR3 DNA sequence: TGTGCCAGCAGTCCCCCGGGACGGCTCATTCAGTACTTC. Its translation: CASSPPGRLIQYF.

The sample holds many counts of this clonotype. The rearrangement uses TRBV12-3 or TRBV12-4 and TRBJ1-5; 7 bases map to TRBD1. V lost 6 bases, J lost 3 bases, and 8 bases stayed unmatched. The CDR3 consists of 15 residues. CDR3 nucleotide sequence: TGTGCCAGCAGAAGTCCGGGACAGCACAATCAGCCCCAGCATTTT. Amino acid sequence: CASRSPGQHNQPQHF.

This clonotype was found many times. The chain couples TRBV7-2 to TRBJ2-7, with D unresolved. This CDR3 contains 14 residues. Germline CDR1 SGHTA, CDR2 FQGNSA. Trimming pared 5 bases from V and 0 bases from J, leaving 11 bases between. The DNA for the CDR3 is TGTGCCAGCAGCCCCCGGGTCGACTCCTACGAGCAGTACTTC. This gives the protein CASSPRVDSYEQYF.

The chain is built from TRBV5-1 and TRBJ2-3; possibly TRBD2 for D (6 bases). V lost 7 bases and J lost 5, with 17 bases in between. The CDR3 loop spans 14 amino acids. CDR1 and CDR2 (germline): SGHRS, YFSETQ. CDR3 amino acids: CASYTAAEGDTQYF. CDR3 DNA sequence: TGCGCCAGCTACACAGCTGCGGAGGGAGATACGCAGTATTTT.

CDR3 in amino acids: CASSVEGGWTEAFF. For the CDR3, the DNA is TGTGCCAGCAGCGTAGAGGGGGGTTGGACTGAAGCTTTCTTT. J is TRBJ1-1 and V is TRBV9, with D possibly TRBD1 on 6 matching bases. The CDR3 is 14 amino acids. Germline CDR1 reads SGDLS; CDR2 reads YYNGEE. Trimming took off 0 bases at V and 5 bases at J, with 11 bases between the two ends.

The chain has TRBV6-5 and TRBJ1-4; the match to TRBD1 covers 12 bases. With 0 bases clipped from V and 8 bases from J, the junction kept 1 base outside the gene matches. The CDR3 covers 15 residues. The germline V gene encodes CDR1 MNHEY and CDR2 SVGAGI. The CDR3 DNA reads as TGTGCCAGCAGTTACTCTGGGACAGGGGGCGAAAAACTGTTTTTT. This gives the protein CASSYSGTGGEKLFF.

In its sample, this clonotype was seen a few times. The V call is TRBV7-2, the J call TRBJ2-3; the D gene is possibly TRBD2 (7 bases). CDR3 length equals 15 residues. Deletions cut 6 bases from V and 3 bases from J, with 16 bases between. Germline values: CDR1 SGHTA, CDR2 FQGNSA. The DNA of the CDR3 is TGTGCCAGCAGACGGGGGGCCCTTGGGACAGATACGCAGTATTTT. Amino acids: CASRRGALGTDTQYF.

V usage is TRBV28 and J usage is TRBJ1-1, with D perhaps matching TRBD1 (6 bases). CDR1 and CDR2 (germline): MDHEN, SYDVKM. Between the trimmed V and J ends, which lost 6 bases and 5 bases, there was a span of 13 bases. The CDR3 runs 13 residues. The CDR3 DNA follows: TGTGCCAGCAGGCGGGGGCTGGGGACTGAAGCTTTCTTT. It yields the protein CASRRGLGTEAFF.

This clonotype was observed a handful of times. V gene TRBV6-5 combines with J gene TRBJ2-5; no clear D. The germline V gene has CDR1 MNHEY and CDR2 SVGAGI. CDR3 length equals 13 residues. V lost 7 bases, J lost 4 bases, and 13 bases lay in between. CDR3: CASKDLVRETQYF. DNA for the CDR3: TGTGCCAGCAAGGACCTCGTAAGAGAGACCCAGTACTTC.

The chain recombines TRBV28 with TRBJ2-3; TRBD1 matches at 11 bases. Germline-derived CDR1 and CDR2 are MDHEN and SYDVKM. CDR3 size: 15 residues. The V gene end was trimmed by 3 bases and the J gene end by 4 bases; junction bases not matched to a gene: 3. CDR3 in amino acids: CASSLRTGGADTQYF. The CDR3 bases are TGTGCCAGCAGTTTGAGGACAGGGGGCGCAGATACGCAGTATTTT.

This clonotype was picked up a small number of times. The rearrangement joins TRBV18 to TRBJ2-4; 7 nucleotides align to TRBD1. The CDR3 consists of 14 residues. J lost 7 bases, V lost 1 base, and 4 bases had no gene match. CDR1 KGHSH and CDR2 LQKENI come from the germline V gene. The CDR3, as DNA: TGTGCCAGCTCACCACAGGGGGCGCAGAACATTCAGTACTTC. Its protein product is CASSPQGAQNIQYF.

In its sample, this clonotype was seen many times. CDR3 in DNA: TGCGCCAGCAGCTTGGGGCAGGGGTGGCGAGAGCAGTTCTTC. Translation: CASSLGQGWREQFF. This sequence joins TRBV5-1 and TRBJ2-1; D may be TRBD1 (6 bases). The V gene's germline CDR1 is SGHRS and CDR2 YFSETQ. V was pared by 0 bases and J by 10 bases, with 14 bases between. The CDR3 covers 14 residues.

The table lists this clonotype with many counts. The junction does not match germline at one end; this may be a read error. The genes are TRBV18 and TRBJ1-4, with 8 bases that match TRBD1. The germline V gene encodes CDR1 KGHSH and CDR2 LQKENI. The CDR3 consists of 16 residues. The CDR3 DNA follows: TGTGCCAGCTCGCCAGCCCGGGACAGGTTTAATGGAAAACTGTTTTTT. Amino acids: CASSPARDRFNGKLFF.

This clonotype was seen ten or more times. The chain recombines TRBV5-1 with TRBJ2-5, with 10 bases that match TRBD2. The CDR3 length is 16 residues. Germline V lookup: CDR1 SGHRS, CDR2 YFSETQ. J lost 2 bases, V lost 3 bases, and 7 bases had no gene match. As DNA, the CDR3 is TGCGCCAGCAGCTCCGCCGGGACTAGCGTTCAAGAGACCCAGTACTTC. Its translation is CASSSAGTSVQETQYF.

This chain connects TRBV7-2 to TRBJ1-2; D may be TRBD1 (6 bases). The length of the CDR3 is 13 residues. Looked up from germline, CDR1 is SGHTA and CDR2 is FQGNSA. The ends were cut back, 5 bases at V and 10 bases at J, with 17 bases in the middle. CDR3 nucleotides: TGTGCCAGCAGCATTGGACAGCATGTAGTCTACACCTTC. Translated, it gives CASSIGQHVVYTF.

The genes are TRBV24-1 and TRBJ2-1, with 10 nucleotides matching TRBD2. Trimming took 8 bases from V and 6 from J; bases not matched to a gene: 6. This CDR3 is 14 amino acids long. Looked up from germline, CDR1 is KGHDR and CDR2 is SFDVKD. DNA of the CDR3: TGTGCCACCACGGGAGCGGGGGGGATCAATGAGCAGTTCTTC. Translated, it gives CATTGAGGINEQFF.

This clonotype is labeled medium-sized. The chain uses TRBV5-5 and TRBJ2-5; 11 nucleotides agree with TRBD2. The CDR3 sequence is 15 residues long. V was pared by 1 base and J by 5 bases, with 4 bases of the junction left unmatched. The germline CDR1 and CDR2 sequences are SGHKS and YYEKEE (reference sequence). The CDR3 coding sequence is TGTGCCAGCAGCTTGAATAGCGGGGGGGCCGAGACCCAGTACTTC. This translates into CASSLNSGGAETQYF.

V and J are TRBV7-6 and TRBJ2-6; TRBD2 might be the D (6 bases). The CDR3 is 17 amino acids. V was cut by 1 base and J by 0 bases, with 10 bases left in between. Germline V gives CDR1 SGHVS, CDR2 FNYEAQ. The CDR3 is CASSLGGGGSGANVLTF. The CDR3 coding sequence is TGTGCCAGCAGCTTAGGGGGAGGTGGCTCTGGGGCCAACGTCCTGACTTTC.

The chain employs TRBV11-2 and TRBJ1-5; D unclear. V was cut by 5 bases and J by 6 bases, with 11 bases left in between. CDR3 size: 13 residues. CDR1 and CDR2 (germline): SGHAT, FQNNGV. This CDR3 is CASSPLGSQPQHF. CDR3 coding DNA: TGTGCCAGCAGCCCACTAGGTAGTCAGCCCCAGCATTTT. The entire variable domain, with the rest obtained from reference TRBV11-2 and TRBJ1-5, is as follows: EAGVAQSPRYKIIEKRQSVAFWCNPISGHATLYWYQQILGQGPKLLIQFQNNGVVDDSQLPKDRFSAERLKGVDSTLKIQPAKLEDSAVYLCASSPLGSQPQHFGDGTRLSIL.

This clonotype was recorded a few times. This chain connects TRBV10-3 to TRBJ2-3, with D possibly being TRBD2 (5 bases). Germline CDR1 and CDR2: ENHRY and SYGVKD. This CDR3 contains 14 residues. The V end was cut by 3 bases, the J end by 6 bases, with 13 bases between. Written as DNA, the CDR3 is TGTGCCATCAGTGAAGGAGGAATCGGGGATACGCAGTATTTT. It codes for CAISEGGIGDTQYF.

Only a few counts were recorded for this clonotype. The V call is TRBV5-1, the J call TRBJ1-1, with 9 bases that match TRBD1. Germline-derived CDR1 and CDR2 are SGHRS and YFSETQ. The CDR3 sequence is 17 residues long. V dropped 4 bases and J dropped 4; count of bases not matched to a gene: 14. The DNA of the CDR3 is TGCGCCAGCAGCCCGTCGGACAGGGGTATTGGGGGCACTGAAGCTTTCTTT. This gives the protein CASSPSDRGIGGTEAFF.